This is a list of T cell receptor beta chains from one sample in a study of blood T cell repertoires in COVID-19. TCRdb keeps only in-frame clones here, not all; method: immunoSEQ multiplex PCR. The data hold some 110,000 clones, with approximately 88% observed a single time. The sequenced material came from peripheral blood. These receptors came from a woman between 65 and 79 years old with acute or convalescent COVID-19. Both conserved end residues are part of each CDR3. D genes are given only for firm matches. The size field is filled for only some rows; it gives once, few, many or a size class.

J,D,length,V,size,DNA,CDR3
TRBJ1-3,-,16,TRBV28,-,TGTGCCAGCAGGGCCGGTCGGGGTTTCTCTGGAAACACCATATATTTT,CASRAGRGFSGNTIYF
TRBJ2-1,-,15,TRBV19,-,TGTGCCAGTAGTATAGATAACCTAGCAAGCAATGAGCAGTTCTTC,CASSIDNLASNEQFF
TRBJ2-2,-,15,TRBV7-2,-,TGTGCCAGCAGCTACTTCGGGGGGAACACCGGGGAGCTGTTTTTT,CASSYFGGNTGELFF
TRBJ2-2,-,14,TRBV5-5,-,TGTGCCAGCAGCTTTCAGGGGCGCACCGGGGAGCTGTTTTTT,CASSFQGRTGELFF
TRBJ2-2,TRBD2,19,TRBV27,once,TGTGCCAGCAGGCCTTTCCCGGGACTAGCGGGAGGAAACACCGGGGAGCTGTTTTTT,CASRPFPGLAGGNTGELFF
TRBJ1-4,-,17,TRBV10-3,-,TGTGCCATCAGTGATGCCTTTTCAGGGGCAACTAATGAAAAACTGTTTTTT,CAISDAFSGATNEKLFF
TRBJ2-2,-,15,TRBV28,-,TGTGCCAGCACCCCCCAACAGGGTGGGACCGGGGAGCTGTTTTTT,CASTPQQGGTGELFF
TRBJ1-4,-,16,TRBV6-1,-,TGTGCCAGCAGTGATCGTTTAAGGGGATATAATGAAAAACTGTTTTTT,CASSDRLRGYNEKLFF
TRBJ2-3,TRBD2,19,TRBV5-1,few,TGCGCCAGCAGCTCCGGACTAGCGGGGGGACTCTCTAGCACAGATACGCAGTATTTT,CASSSGLAGGLSSTDTQYF
TRBJ2-7,TRBD2,14,TRBV7-8,once,TGTGCCAGCATTGAACTAGCGGGAGAGATCGAGCAGTACTTC,CASIELAGEIEQYF
TRBJ1-5,-,17,TRBV7-9,-,TGTGCCAGCAGCTTAAACCATAGGACAGACGGCAATCAGCCCCAGCATTTT,CASSLNHRTDGNQPQHF
TRBJ1-1,-,15,TRBV5-1,-,TGCGCCAGCAGCTTGTCCTTGGTAGCTAACACTGAAGCTTTCTTT,CASSLSLVANTEAFF
TRBJ2-7,TRBD1,19,TRBV7-9,-,TGTGCCAGCAGCGACACCGGGACAGGGGGCTTCAGTCCCAACTACGAGCAGTACTTC,CASSDTGTGGFSPNYEQYF
TRBJ2-7,TRBD2,16,TRBV4-2,-,TGTGCCAGCAGCCAAACCGGGACTAGCGGGATCTACGAGCAGTACTTC,CASSQTGTSGIYEQYF
TRBJ1-6,-,14,TRBV19,-,TGTGCCAGTAACGAACAGGGAGGGTATTCACCCCTCCACTTT,CASNEQGGYSPLHF
TRBJ2-1,TRBD2,13,TRBV30,-,TGTGCCTGGAGCGCGGGAGTGGTCAATGAGCAGTTCTTC,CAWSAGVVNEQFF
TRBJ1-1,TRBD1,15,TRBV5-1,-,TGCGCCAGCAGTTTTACAGGGGAGACTGGCACTGAAGCTTTCTTT,CASSFTGETGTEAFF
TRBJ2-2,-,14,TRBV19,-,TGTGCCAGTAGTCCCCGGCGGGCGGGGGGGGAGCTGTTTTTT,CASSPRRAGGELFF
TRBJ1-1,TRBD1,13,TRBV12-5,-,TGTGCTAGTGGACCCAGGGGGCGAGATGAAGCTTTCTTT,CASGPRGRDEAFF
TRBJ2-1,TRBD2,17,TRBV6-2/TRBV6-3,once,TGTGCCAGCAGTTACTCGTTAGCGGGGGTCTTTCCCGGTGAGCAGTTCTTC,CASSYSLAGVFPGEQFF
TRBJ2-5,TRBD1,15,TRBV2,-,TGTGCCAGCAGCCCCCCGGGACAGGGGGCAGAGACCCAGTACTTC,CASSPPGQGAETQYF
TRBJ2-2,-,13,TRBV5-4,-,TGTGCCAGCAGCTTGGCGGTGACCGGGGAGCTGTTTTTT,CASSLAVTGELFF
TRBJ2-5,-,11,TRBV3-1/TRBV3-2,-,TGTGCCAGCAGCCAAAGGAGGGCCCAGTACTTC,CASSQRRAQYF
TRBJ2-7,TRBD1,17,TRBV9,-,TGTGCCAGCAGCCAAAATCCCCGGACAGGGCCCACCTACGAGCAGTACTTC,CASSQNPRTGPTYEQYF
TRBJ2-7,TRBD1,13,TRBV5-6,once,TGTGCCAGCAGCTCGGACAGGGCGTACGAGCAGTACTTC,CASSSDRAYEQYF
TRBJ1-1,-,13,TRBV5-1,-,TGCGCCAGCAGCTTAAGGGAGCGGACTGAAGCTTTCTTT,CASSLRERTEAFF
TRBJ1-1,-,15,TRBV9,-,TGTGCCAGCAGCGTAGTACCGGGGGGCAACACTGAAGCTTTCTTT,CASSVVPGGNTEAFF
TRBJ2-1,TRBD2,16,TRBV7-3,few,TGTGCCAGCAGCCCGCAAGTAGCGGGTTCCTACAATGAGCAGTTCTTC,CASSPQVAGSYNEQFF
TRBJ1-6,TRBD1,16,TRBV6-1,-,TGTGCCAGCAGTGTGGACAGGGGGTCTCCTAATTCACCCCTCCACTTT,CASSVDRGSPNSPLHF
TRBJ2-1,-,15,TRBV7-9,-,TGTGCCAGCAGCTTAGTAGCCGCCTCCTACAATGAGCAGTTCTTC,CASSLVAASYNEQFF
TRBJ2-7,-,15,TRBV5-4,-,TGTGCCAGCAGCTCCCAGGGGCGCGAATCCTACGAGCAGTACTTC,CASSSQGRESYEQYF
TRBJ2-1,-,15,TRBV29-1,few,TGCAGCGTTGTGGGTAGCGGTATCTCCTACAATGAGCAGTTCTTC,CSVVGSGISYNEQFF